The source of this T cell receptor (beta chain) is a study of blood T cell repertoires in COVID-19. Produced via immunoSEQ multiplex PCR; TCRdb's table is partial and in-frame only. This table has about 190,000 clones, less than 80% appearing once. After removal of 6 bases from V and 0 bases from J, the junction contained 7 bases not matched to a gene. CDR1 is SQVTM, CDR2 ANQGSEA, per germline. This CDR3 region has 15 residues. This chain links TRBV29-1 with TRBJ2-7; 11 bases line up with TRBD2. Sequencing was done on a sample of peripheral blood. The receptor's source is a woman aged 50 to 65 with acute or convalescent COVID-19. This CDR3 reads CSVGGTSGSSYEQYF. The CDR3 DNA reads as TGCAGCGTCGGCGGGACTAGCGGAAGCTCCTACGAGCAGTACTTC.